Detailed here is one T cell receptor beta chain. Its antigen is as yet unknown. This sample is part of a study of metastatic and nonmetastatic thyroid tumors. Across the study: Repertoires from blood and tumor or nodule tissue of malignant and benign thyroid patients were compared.

Before thyroid surgery, none of the patients had received any treatment. Study-level points and caveats: Reports indicated that malignant thyroid tumors showed significantly higher TCR beta diversity than benign nodules did, in blood and tumor.

This CDR3 is 13 amino acids long. V was trimmed by 5 bases and J by 6 bases, leaving 12 bases between them. CDR1 and CDR2 (germline): SGHDN, FVKESK. TCRdb reanalyzed the PCR reads with MiXCR. The repertoire holds 70,000 or so clones, with 11% to 15% as singletons. The sample was blood. The chain employs TRBV14 and TRBJ2-3; no clear D gene. This TCR came from a male donor with papillary thyroid cancer or a benign thyroid nodule (not recorded which). Some clones in this sample may be carry-over from other donors' samples. The CDR3 sequence is CASSIRSGDTQYF. The CDR3 nucleotides read TGTGCCAGCAGCATTCGCAGTGGCGATACGCAGTATTTT.